The present TCR beta chain was sequenced within a study of cytomegalovirus exposure and HLA in healthy donors. In the PCR, 60 Vbeta and 13 Jbeta primers were used. Only in-frame clones appear in the TCRdb table, and some are missing; sequencing was by immunoSEQ multiplex PCR. The sample carries under 200,000 clones, around three quarters recorded once. This CDR3 comprises 15 residues. V was pared by 2 bases and J by 1 base, with 1 base of the junction left unmatched. The germline V gene has CDR1 SEHNR and CDR2 FQNEAQ (reference sequence). The receptor comes from a woman in her forties or fifties in good health and CMV-seronegative. The rearrangement joins TRBV7-9 to TRBJ2-7, with TRBD2 matching 11 bases. The sample was PBMCs. This CDR3 reads CASSLTSGSSYEQYF. CDR3 DNA sequence: TGTGCCAGCAGCTTAACTAGCGGGAGTTCCTACGAGCAGTACTTC.